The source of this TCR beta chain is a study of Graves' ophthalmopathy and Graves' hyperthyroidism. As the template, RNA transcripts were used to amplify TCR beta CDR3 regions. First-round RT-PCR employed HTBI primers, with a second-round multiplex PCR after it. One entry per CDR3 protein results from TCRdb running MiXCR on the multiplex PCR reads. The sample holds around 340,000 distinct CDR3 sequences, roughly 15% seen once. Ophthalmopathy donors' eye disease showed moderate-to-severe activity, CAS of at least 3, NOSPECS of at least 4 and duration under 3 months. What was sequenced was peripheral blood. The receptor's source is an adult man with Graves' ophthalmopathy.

CDR3 DNA sequence: TGTGCCAGCACCAGGGACAGGGGCGCATTCTACGAGCAGTACTTC. Its translation is CASTRDRGAFYEQYF. The chain joins TRBV28 to TRBJ2-7; 10 nucleotides match TRBD1. The CDR3 extends over 15 amino acids. Losses at the gene ends were 7 bases for V and 3 bases for J; bases not matched to a gene: 9. Per germline, CDR1 MDHEN and CDR2 SYDVKM.